The 13 T cell receptor beta chains presented below share a single source sample, sequenced in a study of beta chain features in type 1 diabetes listed by TCRdb under 2018. The library relied on the immunoSEQ multiplex PCR assay. The High Capacity cDNA Reverse Transcription Kit was used to reverse transcribe all of the isolated RNA, meaning that expressed TCRB transcripts were what got sequenced. Drawn from immuneACCESS, this table holds only the in-frame rearrangements with V and J called that TCRdb kept. Clones are partly lost; checked studies trace under half to an unresolved V gene and leave the rest unexplained. The sample table records around 160,000 clones; nearly 50% of these occur just once. Roughly 0.43% of the sample is taken by the ten largest. The sequencing input was Tregs from blood. Per the publication, the cell subset or site label means: regulatory CD4+ T cells. The receptor set was obtained from a man aged 18 to 30 in good health.

The chain uses TRBV6-5 and TRBJ2-3; 11 bases match TRBD2. Germline-derived CDR1 and CDR2 are MNHEY and SVGAGI. The CDR3 length is 16 residues. The V and J ends lost 0 bases and 5 bases, in that order; junction bases with no gene match: 4. The CDR3 DNA reads as TGTGCCAGCAGTTACTCGGGACTAGCGGTCGTAGATACGCAGTATTTT. Translating gives CASSYSGLAVVDTQYF.

The chain has TRBV18 and TRBJ1-1, with 8 bases fitting TRBD1. The germline CDR1 and CDR2 sequences are KGHSH and LQKENI. This CDR3 comprises 15 residues. Unmatched junction bases numbered 7, after V lost 3 bases and J lost 4 bases. CDR3 region: CASSPAGGMVTEAFF. DNA of the CDR3: TGTGCCAGCTCACCCGCAGGGGGCATGGTCACTGAAGCTTTCTTT.

This rearrangement joins TRBV28 to TRBJ2-6, with TRBD1 as a possible D gene (7 bases). Germline assignment: CDR1 MDHEN and CDR2 SYDVKM. This CDR3 region has 18 residues. V was clipped by 5 bases and J by 0 bases, with 17 bases between them. DNA for the CDR3: TGTGCCAGCAGTCCACCAGGGGGGCTACTCTCTGGGGCCAACGTCCTGACTTTC. This encodes CASSPPGGLLSGANVLTF.

V and J are TRBV2 and TRBJ2-3; possible D gene TRBD2, 6 bases. This CDR3 has 13 residues. The V and J ends lost 8 bases and 1 base respectively, with 10 bases between them. Germline values: CDR1 SNHLY, CDR2 FYNNEI. CDR3 nucleotides: TGTGCCAGCCGGGCTAGCGGCACAGATACGCAGTATTTT. Residues: CASRASGTDTQYF.

This clone was picked up a small number of times. The chain recombines TRBV6-5 with TRBJ2-2; 7 bases line up with TRBD1. This CDR3 spans 15 amino acids. CDR1 MNHEY and CDR2 SVGAGI come from the germline V gene. The junction had 10 bases not matched to a gene; V was cut back by 6 bases and J by 6 bases. Here the CDR3 DNA reads TGTGCCAGCAGGCCAGGGGGATTTTTAGCCGGGGAGCTGTTTTTT. Its translation: CASRPGGFLAGELFF.

J is TRBJ2-1 and V is TRBV4-3; a weak D match, TRBD1 (6 bases). The CDR3 contains 16 residues. The germline V gene encodes CDR1 LGHNA and CDR2 YSLEER. The ends were cut back, 1 base at V and 3 bases at J, with 13 bases in the middle. The CDR3 DNA is TGCGCCAGCAGCCAAGGGTTCGGGACAAACTACAATGAGCAGTTCTTC. This encodes CASSQGFGTNYNEQFF.

This chain joins TRBV7-2 and TRBJ2-1, with D perhaps matching TRBD1 (5 bases). Trimming removed 0 bases from V and 6 bases from J, with 6 bases in between. Germline assignment: CDR1 SGHTA and CDR2 FQGNSA. CDR3 length: 13 residues. The CDR3 here is CASSLAGANEQFF. The CDR3 DNA sequence: TGTGCCAGCAGCTTAGCAGGGGCCAATGAGCAGTTCTTC.

V is TRBV7-2 and J is TRBJ2-5; 7 positions agree with TRBD1. The CDR3 length is 14 residues. The V and J ends lost 3 bases and 5 bases, in that order; junction bases with no gene match: 6. CDR1 and CDR2 from the germline V gene are SGHTA and FQGNSA. DNA for the CDR3: TGTGCCAGCAGCTTCGTAGGGGGCGGGGAGACCCAGTACTTC. It yields the protein CASSFVGGGETQYF.

This clone was recorded once. The V call is TRBV9, the J call TRBJ1-6; no clear D gene. V lost 1 base to trimming and J lost 0 bases, with 11 bases between them. Germline V CDR1 and CDR2: SGDLS, YYNGEE. CDR3 length equals 17 residues. The chain's CDR3 is CASSVTPAASYNSPLHF. The CDR3 coding sequence is TGTGCCAGCAGCGTAACCCCGGCGGCCTCCTATAATTCACCCCTCCACTTT.

The chain uses TRBV2 and TRBJ2-7; TRBD2 might be the D (6 bases). Germline CDR1 SNHLY, CDR2 FYNNEI. The length of the CDR3 is 12 residues. With 7 bases removed from V and 12 bases from J, the gap between germline ends came to 19 bases. The CDR3 bases are TGTGCCAGCAATCCTAGGAGGAGGGTGTGGTACTTC. Its protein product is CASNPRRRVWYF.

This clone turned up a few times. The chain recombines TRBV30 with TRBJ2-1; tentative D call: TRBD1 (6 bases). V was trimmed by 0 bases and J by 6 bases, leaving 12 bases between them. The germline V gene has CDR1 GTSNPN and CDR2 SVGIG (reference sequence). This CDR3 has 14 residues. The CDR3 bases are TGTGCCTGGAGTGTTTTGGGACATTTCAATGAGCAGTTCTTC. Translating it yields CAWSVLGHFNEQFF.

J is TRBJ2-5 and V is TRBV4-3, with 14 bases that match TRBD2. Germline CDR1 LGHNA, CDR2 YSLEER. CDR3 length: 17 amino acids. Losses at the gene ends were 4 bases for V and 2 bases for J; bases not matched to a gene: 6. The CDR3 sequence is CASSPGLAGGRQETQYF. CDR3 nucleotide sequence: TGCGCCAGCAGCCCTGGACTAGCGGGGGGACGACAAGAGACCCAGTACTTC.

This clone has just a few counts. The rearrangement links TRBV18 to TRBJ1-2; TRBD1 aligns across 9 bases. The CDR3 runs 14 residues. In germline, CDR1 is KGHSH, CDR2 LQKENI. V shed 3 bases and J 7 bases; nucleotides not matched to a gene: 6. The CDR3 DNA reads TGTGCCAGCTCACCGCGGGACAGGGTCCCTGGCTACACCTTC. Amino acid sequence: CASSPRDRVPGYTF. Together with reference TRBV18 and TRBJ1-2, the CDR3 gives the full variable domain: NAGVMQNPRHLVRRRGQEARLRCSPMKGHSHVYWYRQLPEEGLKFMVYLQKENIIDESGMPKERFSAEFPKEGPSILRIQQVVRGDSAAYFCASSPRDRVPGYTFGSGTRLTVV.